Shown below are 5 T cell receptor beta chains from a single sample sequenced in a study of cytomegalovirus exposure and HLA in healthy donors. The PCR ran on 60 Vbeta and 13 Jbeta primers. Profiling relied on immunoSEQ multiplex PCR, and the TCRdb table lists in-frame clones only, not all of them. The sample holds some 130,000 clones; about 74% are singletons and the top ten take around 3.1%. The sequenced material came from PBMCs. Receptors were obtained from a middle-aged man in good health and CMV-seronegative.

CDR3 nucleotide sequence: TGTGCCTGGAGTGTACAAACTAGCGCCTACGAGAATGAGCAGTTCTTC. Translation: CAWSVQTSAYENEQFF. The chain uses TRBV30 and TRBJ2-1; 7 bases map to TRBD2. Germline CDR1 GTSNPN, CDR2 SVGIG (reference sequence). Trimming cost V 0 bases and J 7 bases; bases outside gene matches: 12. The CDR3 has 16 amino acids.

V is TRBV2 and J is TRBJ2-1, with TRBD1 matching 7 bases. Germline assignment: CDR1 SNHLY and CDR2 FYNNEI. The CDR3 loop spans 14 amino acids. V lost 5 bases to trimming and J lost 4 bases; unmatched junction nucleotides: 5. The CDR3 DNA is TGTGCCAGCAGTCCGACAGGGATGTACAATGAGCAGTTCTTC. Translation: CASSPTGMYNEQFF.

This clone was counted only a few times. The CDR3 spells CASSLEGRLNTEAFF. CDR3 sequence (DNA): TGCGCCAGCAGCTTAGAGGGGAGGTTGAACACTGAAGCTTTCTTT. V is TRBV5-1 and J is TRBJ1-1, with D maybe TRBD1 (5 bases). Trimming took 2 bases from V and 0 from J, leaving 11 bases between them. The CDR3 runs to 15 residues. The germline V gene encodes CDR1 SGHRS and CDR2 YFSETQ. The full variable domain, with the rest looked up from reference TRBV5-1 and TRBJ1-1, is KAGVTQTPRYLIKTRGQQVTLSCSPISGHRSVSWYQQTPGQGLQFLFEYFSETQRNKGNFPGRFSGRQFSNSRSEMNVSTLELGDSALYLCASSLEGRLNTEAFFGQGTRLTVV.

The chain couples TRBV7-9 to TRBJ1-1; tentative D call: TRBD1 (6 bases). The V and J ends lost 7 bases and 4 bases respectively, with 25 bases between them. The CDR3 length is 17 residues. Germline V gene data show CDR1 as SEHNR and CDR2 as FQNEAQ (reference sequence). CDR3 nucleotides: TGTGCCAGCACGCCCCCCGGGGGGCGCTGGGAGGGCACTGAAGCTTTCTTT. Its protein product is CASTPPGGRWEGTEAFF.

CDR3 residues: CASSPPWTAKNTEAFF. Written as DNA, the CDR3 is TGTGCCAGCAGCCCACCATGGACAGCCAAAAACACTGAAGCTTTCTTT. V gene TRBV7-8 combines with J gene TRBJ1-1, with D possibly TRBD1 on 6 matching bases. In germline, CDR1 is SGHVS, CDR2 FQNEAQ. V lost 5 bases and J lost 2, with 18 bases in between. This CDR3 comprises 16 residues.